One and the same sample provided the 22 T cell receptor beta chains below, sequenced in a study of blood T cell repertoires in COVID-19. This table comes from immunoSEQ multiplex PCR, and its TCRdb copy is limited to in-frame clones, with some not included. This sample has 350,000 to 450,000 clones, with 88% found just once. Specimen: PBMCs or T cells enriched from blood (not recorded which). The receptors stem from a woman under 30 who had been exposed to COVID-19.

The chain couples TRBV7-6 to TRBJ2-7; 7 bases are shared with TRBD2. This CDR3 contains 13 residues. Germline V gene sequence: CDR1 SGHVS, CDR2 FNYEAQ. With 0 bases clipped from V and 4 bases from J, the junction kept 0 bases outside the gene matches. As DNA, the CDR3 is TGTGCCAGCAGCTTAGCCGGGAGGTACGAGCAGTACTTC. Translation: CASSLAGRYEQYF.

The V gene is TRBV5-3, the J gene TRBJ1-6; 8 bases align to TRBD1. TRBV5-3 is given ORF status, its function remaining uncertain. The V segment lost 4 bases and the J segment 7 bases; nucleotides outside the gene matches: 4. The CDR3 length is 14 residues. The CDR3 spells CARSVQGGNSPLHF. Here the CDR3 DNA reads TGTGCCAGAAGCGTACAGGGGGGGAATTCACCCCTCCACTTT.

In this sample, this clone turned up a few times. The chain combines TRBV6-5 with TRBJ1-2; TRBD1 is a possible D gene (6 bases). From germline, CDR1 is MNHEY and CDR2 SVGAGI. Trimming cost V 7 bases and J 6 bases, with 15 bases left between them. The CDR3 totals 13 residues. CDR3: CASKETGKDGYTF. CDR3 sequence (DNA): TGTGCCAGCAAAGAAACAGGGAAGGATGGCTACACCTTC.

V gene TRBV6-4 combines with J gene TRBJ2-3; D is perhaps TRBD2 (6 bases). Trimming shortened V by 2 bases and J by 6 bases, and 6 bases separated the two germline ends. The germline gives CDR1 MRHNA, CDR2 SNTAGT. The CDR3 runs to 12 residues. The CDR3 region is CASSDREDTQYF. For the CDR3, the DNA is TGTGCCAGCAGTGACCGGGAGGATACGCAGTATTTT.

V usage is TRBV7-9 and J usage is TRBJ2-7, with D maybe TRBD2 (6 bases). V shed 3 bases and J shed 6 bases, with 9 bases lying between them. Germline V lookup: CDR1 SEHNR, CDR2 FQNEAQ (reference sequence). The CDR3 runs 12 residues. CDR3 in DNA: TGTGCCAGCAGCTTGCCGGGGGTCGAGCAGTACTTC. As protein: CASSLPGVEQYF.

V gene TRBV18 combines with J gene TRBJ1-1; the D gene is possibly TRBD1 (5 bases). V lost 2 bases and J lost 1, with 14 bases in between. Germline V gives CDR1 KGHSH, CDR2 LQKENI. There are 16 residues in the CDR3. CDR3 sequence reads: CASSPLGPRANTEAFF. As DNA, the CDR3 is TGTGCCAGCTCACCATTGGGTCCCAGGGCGAACACTGAAGCTTTCTTT.

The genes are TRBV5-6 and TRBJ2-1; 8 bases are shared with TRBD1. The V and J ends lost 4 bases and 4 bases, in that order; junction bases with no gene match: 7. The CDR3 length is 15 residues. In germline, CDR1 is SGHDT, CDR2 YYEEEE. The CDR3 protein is CASSRRTGRYNEQFF. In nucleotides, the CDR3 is TGTGCCAGCAGCCGTAGGACAGGGAGGTACAATGAGCAGTTCTTC.

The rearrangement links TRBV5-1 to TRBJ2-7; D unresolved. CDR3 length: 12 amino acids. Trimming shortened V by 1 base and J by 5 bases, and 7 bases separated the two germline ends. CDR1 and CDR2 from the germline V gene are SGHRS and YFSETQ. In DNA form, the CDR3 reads TGCGCCAGCAGCTTGAGAACACACGAGCAGTACTTC. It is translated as CASSLRTHEQYF.

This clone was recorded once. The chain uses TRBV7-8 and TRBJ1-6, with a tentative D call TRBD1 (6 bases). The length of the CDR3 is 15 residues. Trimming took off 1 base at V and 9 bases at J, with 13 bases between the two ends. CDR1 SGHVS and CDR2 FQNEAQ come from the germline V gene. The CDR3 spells CASSLVSGAFSPLHF. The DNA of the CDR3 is TGTGCCAGCAGCTTAGTGTCAGGGGCCTTTTCACCCCTCCACTTT.

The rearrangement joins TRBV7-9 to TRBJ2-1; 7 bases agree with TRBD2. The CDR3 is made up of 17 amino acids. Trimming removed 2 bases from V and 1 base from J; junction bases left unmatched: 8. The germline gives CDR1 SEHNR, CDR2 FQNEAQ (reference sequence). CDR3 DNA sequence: TGTGCCAGCAGCTTACCCAGGGAGGGAGGATCCTACAATGAGCAGTTCTTC. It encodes CASSLPREGGSYNEQFF.

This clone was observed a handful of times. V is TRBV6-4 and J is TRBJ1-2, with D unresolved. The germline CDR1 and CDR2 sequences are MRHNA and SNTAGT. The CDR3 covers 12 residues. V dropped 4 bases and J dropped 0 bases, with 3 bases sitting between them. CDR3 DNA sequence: TGTGCCAGCAGTGGCGCTAACTATGGCTACACCTTC. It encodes CASSGANYGYTF.

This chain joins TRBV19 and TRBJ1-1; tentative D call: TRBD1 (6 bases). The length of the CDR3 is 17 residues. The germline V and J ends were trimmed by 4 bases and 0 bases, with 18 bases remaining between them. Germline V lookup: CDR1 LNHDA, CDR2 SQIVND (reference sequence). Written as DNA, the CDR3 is TGTGCCAGTAGTACGCGGTCGGGGGGCTTCATGAACACTGAAGCTTTCTTT. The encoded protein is CASSTRSGGFMNTEAFF.

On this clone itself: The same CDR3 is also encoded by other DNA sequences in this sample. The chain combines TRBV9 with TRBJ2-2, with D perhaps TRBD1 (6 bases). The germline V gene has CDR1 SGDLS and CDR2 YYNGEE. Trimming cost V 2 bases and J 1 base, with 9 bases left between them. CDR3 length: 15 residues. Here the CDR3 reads CASSVLGQNTGELFF. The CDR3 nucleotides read TGTGCCAGCAGCGTCTTGGGACAGAACACCGGGGAGCTGTTTTTT.

The CDR3 is CASSTDRGWNYGYTF. Written as DNA, the CDR3 is TGCGCCAGCAGCACGGACAGGGGCTGGAACTATGGCTACACCTTC. The gene calls are TRBV5-1 and TRBJ1-2, with 9 bases fitting TRBD1. The trim removed 4 bases at V and 2 bases at J, leaving 6 bases unmatched. Germline loops: CDR1 SGHRS, CDR2 YFSETQ. CDR3 length: 15 amino acids.

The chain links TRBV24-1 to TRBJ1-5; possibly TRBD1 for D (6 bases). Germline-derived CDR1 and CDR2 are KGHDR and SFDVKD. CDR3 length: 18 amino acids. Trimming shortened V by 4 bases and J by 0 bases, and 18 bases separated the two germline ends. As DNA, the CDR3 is TGTGCCACCAGTGAGGCCCCATTGACAGGTTATAGCAATCAGCCCCAGCATTTT. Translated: CATSEAPLTGYSNQPQHF.

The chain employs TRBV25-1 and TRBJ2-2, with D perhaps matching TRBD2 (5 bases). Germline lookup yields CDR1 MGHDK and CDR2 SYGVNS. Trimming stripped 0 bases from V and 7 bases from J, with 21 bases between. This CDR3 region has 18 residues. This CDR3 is CASSEYSGRRAYFGELFF. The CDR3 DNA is TGTGCCAGCAGTGAATATAGTGGACGGCGGGCTTACTTCGGGGAGCTGTTTTTT. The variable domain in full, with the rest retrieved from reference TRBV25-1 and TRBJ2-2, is EADIYQTPRYLVIGTGKKITLECSQTMGHDKMYWYQQDPGMELHLIHYSYGVNSTEKGDLSSESTVSRIRTEHFPLTLESARPSHTSQYLCASSEYSGRRAYFGELFFGEGSRLTVL.

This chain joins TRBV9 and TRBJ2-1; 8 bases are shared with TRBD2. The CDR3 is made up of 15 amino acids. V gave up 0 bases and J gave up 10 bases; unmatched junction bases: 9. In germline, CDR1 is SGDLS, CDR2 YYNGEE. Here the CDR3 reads CASSVDSGSGYEQFF. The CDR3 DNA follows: TGTGCCAGCAGCGTAGACAGCGGGAGTGGGTACGAGCAGTTCTTC.

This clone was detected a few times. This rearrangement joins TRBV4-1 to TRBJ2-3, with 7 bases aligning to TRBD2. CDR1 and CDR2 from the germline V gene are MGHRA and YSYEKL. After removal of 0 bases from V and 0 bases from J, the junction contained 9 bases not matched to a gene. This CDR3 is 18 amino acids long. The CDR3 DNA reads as TGCGCCAGCAGCCAAGACAACGCGGGGAGGGGAAGCACAGATACGCAGTATTTT. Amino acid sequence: CASSQDNAGRGSTDTQYF.

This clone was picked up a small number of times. The CDR3 DNA is TGTGCCACCAGTATCCCAAGCTCTAACTATGGCTACACCTTC. Translation gives CATSIPSSNYGYTF. The chain is built from TRBV15 and TRBJ1-2; unclear D gene. V shed 6 bases and J shed 0 bases, with 11 bases lying between them. The germline gives CDR1 LNHNV, CDR2 YYDKDF (reference sequence). The CDR3 contains 14 residues.

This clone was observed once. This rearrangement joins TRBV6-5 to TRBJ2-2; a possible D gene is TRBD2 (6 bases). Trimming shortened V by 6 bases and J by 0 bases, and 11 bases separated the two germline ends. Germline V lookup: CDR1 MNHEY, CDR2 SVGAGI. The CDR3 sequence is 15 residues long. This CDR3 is CASRDRLANTGELFF. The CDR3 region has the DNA TGTGCCAGCAGAGACAGACTAGCGAACACCGGGGAGCTGTTTTTT.

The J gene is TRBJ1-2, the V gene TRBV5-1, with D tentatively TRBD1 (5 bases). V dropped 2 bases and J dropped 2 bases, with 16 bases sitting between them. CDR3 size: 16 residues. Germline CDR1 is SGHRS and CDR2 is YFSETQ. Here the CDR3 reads CASSFRQRSSNYGYTF. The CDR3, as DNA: TGCGCCAGCAGCTTCAGACAGAGAAGTTCAAACTATGGCTACACCTTC. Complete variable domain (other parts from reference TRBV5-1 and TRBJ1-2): KAGVTQTPRYLIKTRGQQVTLSCSPISGHRSVSWYQQTPGQGLQFLFEYFSETQRNKGNFPGRFSGRQFSNSRSEMNVSTLELGDSALYLCASSFRQRSSNYGYTFGSGTRLTVV.

As DNA, the CDR3 is TGTGCCAGCAGTTTATCGGCGGGTGGGACTCCCTACGAGCAGTACTTC. Translating gives CASSLSAGGTPYEQYF. This chain uses TRBV28 with TRBJ2-7; D might be TRBD2 (6 bases). The germline gives CDR1 MDHEN, CDR2 SYDVKM. The CDR3 has 16 amino acids. Trimming stripped 1 base from V and 2 bases from J, with 15 bases between. The full variable domain, its missing parts supplied by reference TRBV28 and TRBJ2-7, is DVKVTQSSRYLVKRTGEKVFLECVQDMDHENMFWYRQDPGLGLRLIYFSYDVKMKEKGDIPEGYSVSREKKERFSLILESASTNQTSMYLCASSLSAGGTPYEQYFGPGTRLTVT.